This T cell receptor beta chain was found in a study of identical twins. Study-wide results and caveats: There is a chance that invariant MAIT and iNKT cells partially muddied zero-insertion analyses. Twin-shared out-of-frame alpha sequences showed excess low generation probability. High-abundance cord blood beta clonotypes had fewer insertions; memory repertoires showed none.

The germline CDR1 and CDR2 sequences are MNHEY and SMNVEV (reference sequence). This CDR3 spans 16 amino acids. V lost 3 bases to trimming and J lost 4 bases; unmatched junction nucleotides: 1. Unique molecular identifiers were present on the cDNA, and a universal primer site came from template switching. MiXCR, applied by TCRdb to the 5' RACE reads, yields one record per CDR3 protein. The data hold some 1,600,000 distinct CDR3 sequences, with about 32% observed a single time. About this clonotype itself: Its antigen remains unidentified.

The TCR originated in a newborn girl in good health. The V call is TRBV27, the J call TRBJ2-2, with 14 bases identical to TRBD2. The specimen sequenced was cord blood. The DNA of the CDR3 is TGTGCCAGCAGTTTGACTAGCGGGAGGGCCACCGGGGAGCTGTTTTTT. Its protein is CASSLTSGRATGELFF.